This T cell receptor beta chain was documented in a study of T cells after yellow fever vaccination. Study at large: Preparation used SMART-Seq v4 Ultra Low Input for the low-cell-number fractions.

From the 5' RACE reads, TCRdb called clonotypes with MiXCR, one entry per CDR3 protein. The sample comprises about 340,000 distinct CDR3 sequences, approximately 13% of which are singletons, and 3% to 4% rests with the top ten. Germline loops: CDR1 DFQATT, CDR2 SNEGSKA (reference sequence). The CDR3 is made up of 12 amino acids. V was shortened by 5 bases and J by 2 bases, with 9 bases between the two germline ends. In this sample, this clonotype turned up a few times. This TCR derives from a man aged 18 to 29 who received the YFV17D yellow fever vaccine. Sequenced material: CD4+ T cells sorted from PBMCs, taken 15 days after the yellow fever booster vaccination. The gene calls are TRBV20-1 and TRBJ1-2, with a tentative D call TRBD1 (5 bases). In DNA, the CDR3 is TGCAGTGCTTTACAGGAGAACTATGGCTACACCTTC. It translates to CSALQENYGYTF.